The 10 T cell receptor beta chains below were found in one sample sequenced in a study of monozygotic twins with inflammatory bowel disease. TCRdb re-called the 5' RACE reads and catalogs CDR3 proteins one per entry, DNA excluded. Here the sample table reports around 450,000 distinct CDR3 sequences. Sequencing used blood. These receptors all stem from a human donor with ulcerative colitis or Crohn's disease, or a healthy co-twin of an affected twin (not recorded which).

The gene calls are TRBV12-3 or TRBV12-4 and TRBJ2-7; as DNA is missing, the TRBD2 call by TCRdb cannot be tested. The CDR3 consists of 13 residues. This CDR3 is CASSPGLAHEQYF.

The CDR3 loop reads CASSHLEGTKVTEAFF. This chain joins TRBV27 and TRBJ1-1. CDR1 and CDR2 (germline): MNHEY, SMNVEV (reference sequence). The CDR3 is 16 amino acids.

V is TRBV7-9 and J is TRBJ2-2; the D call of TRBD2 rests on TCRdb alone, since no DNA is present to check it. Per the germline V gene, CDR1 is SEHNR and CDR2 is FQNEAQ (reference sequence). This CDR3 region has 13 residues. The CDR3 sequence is CASSSSLGPRLFF.

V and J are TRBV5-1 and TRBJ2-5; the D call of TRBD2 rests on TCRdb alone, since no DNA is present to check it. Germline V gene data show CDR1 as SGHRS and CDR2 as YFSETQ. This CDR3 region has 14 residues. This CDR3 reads CASSRSGDKETQYF.

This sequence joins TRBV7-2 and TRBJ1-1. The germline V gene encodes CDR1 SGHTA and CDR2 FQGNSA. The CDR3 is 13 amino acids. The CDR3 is CASSGQKGTEAFF.

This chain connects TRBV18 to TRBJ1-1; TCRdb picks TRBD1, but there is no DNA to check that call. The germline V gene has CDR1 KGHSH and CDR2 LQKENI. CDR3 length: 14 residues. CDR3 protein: CASSPSAPGIEAFF.

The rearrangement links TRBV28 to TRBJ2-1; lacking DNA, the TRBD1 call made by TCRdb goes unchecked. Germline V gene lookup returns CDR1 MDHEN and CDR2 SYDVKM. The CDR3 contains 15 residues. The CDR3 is CASIQTRTGGSRQFF.

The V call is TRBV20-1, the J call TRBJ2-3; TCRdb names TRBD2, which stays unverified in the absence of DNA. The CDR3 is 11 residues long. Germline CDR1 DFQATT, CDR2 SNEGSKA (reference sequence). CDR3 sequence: CSARASIAQYF.

The chain's CDR3 is CAWSPLAPVVTEAFF. V gene TRBV30 combines with J gene TRBJ1-1; lacking DNA, the TRBD1 call made by TCRdb goes unchecked. The CDR3 extends over 15 amino acids. Germline loops: CDR1 GTSNPN, CDR2 SVGIG (reference sequence).

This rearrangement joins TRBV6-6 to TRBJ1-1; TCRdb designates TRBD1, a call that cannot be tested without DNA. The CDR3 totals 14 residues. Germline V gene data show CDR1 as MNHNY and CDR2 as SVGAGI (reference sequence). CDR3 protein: CASSYAIGTVEAFF.